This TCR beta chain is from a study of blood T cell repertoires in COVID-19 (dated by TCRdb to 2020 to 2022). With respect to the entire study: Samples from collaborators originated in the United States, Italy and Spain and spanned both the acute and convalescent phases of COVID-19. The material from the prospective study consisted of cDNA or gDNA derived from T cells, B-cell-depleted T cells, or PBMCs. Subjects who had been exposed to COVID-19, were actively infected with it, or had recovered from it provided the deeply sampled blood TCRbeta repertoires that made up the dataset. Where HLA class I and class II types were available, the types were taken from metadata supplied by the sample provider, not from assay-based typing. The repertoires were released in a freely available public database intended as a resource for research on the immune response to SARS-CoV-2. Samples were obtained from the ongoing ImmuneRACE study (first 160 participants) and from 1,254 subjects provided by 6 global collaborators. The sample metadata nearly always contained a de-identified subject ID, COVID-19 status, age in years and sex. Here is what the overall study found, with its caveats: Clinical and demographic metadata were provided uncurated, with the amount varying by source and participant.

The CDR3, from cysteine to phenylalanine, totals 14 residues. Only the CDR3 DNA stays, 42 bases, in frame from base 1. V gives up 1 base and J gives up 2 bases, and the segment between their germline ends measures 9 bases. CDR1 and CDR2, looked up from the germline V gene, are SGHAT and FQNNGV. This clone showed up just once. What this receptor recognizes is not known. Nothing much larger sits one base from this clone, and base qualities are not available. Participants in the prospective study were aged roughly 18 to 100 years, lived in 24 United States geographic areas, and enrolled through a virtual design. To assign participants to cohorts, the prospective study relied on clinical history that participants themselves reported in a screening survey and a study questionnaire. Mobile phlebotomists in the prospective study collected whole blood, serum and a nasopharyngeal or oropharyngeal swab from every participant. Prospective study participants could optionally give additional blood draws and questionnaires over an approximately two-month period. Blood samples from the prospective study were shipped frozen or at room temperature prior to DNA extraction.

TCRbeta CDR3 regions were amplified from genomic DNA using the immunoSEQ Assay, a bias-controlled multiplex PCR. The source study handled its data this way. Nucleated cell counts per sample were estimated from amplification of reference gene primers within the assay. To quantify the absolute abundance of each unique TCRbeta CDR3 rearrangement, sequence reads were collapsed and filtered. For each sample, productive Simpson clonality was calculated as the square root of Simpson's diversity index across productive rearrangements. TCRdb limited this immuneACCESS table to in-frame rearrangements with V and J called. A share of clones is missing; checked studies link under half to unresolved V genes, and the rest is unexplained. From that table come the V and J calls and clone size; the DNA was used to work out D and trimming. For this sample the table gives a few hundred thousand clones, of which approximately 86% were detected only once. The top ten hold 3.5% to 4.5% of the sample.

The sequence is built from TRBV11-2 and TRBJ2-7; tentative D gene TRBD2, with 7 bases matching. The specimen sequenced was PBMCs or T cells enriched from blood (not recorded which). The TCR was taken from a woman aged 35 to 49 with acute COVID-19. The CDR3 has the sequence CASSLVRGPYEQYF. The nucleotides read TGTGCCAGCAGCTTAGTGCGGGGGCCCTACGAGCAGTACTTC.